This T cell receptor (beta chain) was retrieved from a study of T-cell reconstitution after alpha-beta-depleted transplantation in children. This clonotype has a handful of counts. TCRbeta library preparation incorporated unique molecular identifiers. TCRdb processed the PCR reads anew with MiXCR; each CDR3 protein has one entry. Here the sample spans about 360,000 distinct CDR3 sequences, roughly 14% being singletons. There are 13 residues in the CDR3. Germline V CDR1 and CDR2: GTSNPN, SVGIG (reference sequence). V lost 0 bases and J lost 0, with 4 bases in between. This receptor was obtained from a human donor who donated a stem cell graft to a child with Fanconi anemia. This chain joins TRBV30 and TRBJ2-3, with D unresolved. This material consisted of PBMCs, taken from the stem cell graft. The CDR3 bases are TGTGCCTGGAGTGTTGGTAGCACAGATACGCAGTATTTT. It yields the protein CAWSVGSTDTQYF.